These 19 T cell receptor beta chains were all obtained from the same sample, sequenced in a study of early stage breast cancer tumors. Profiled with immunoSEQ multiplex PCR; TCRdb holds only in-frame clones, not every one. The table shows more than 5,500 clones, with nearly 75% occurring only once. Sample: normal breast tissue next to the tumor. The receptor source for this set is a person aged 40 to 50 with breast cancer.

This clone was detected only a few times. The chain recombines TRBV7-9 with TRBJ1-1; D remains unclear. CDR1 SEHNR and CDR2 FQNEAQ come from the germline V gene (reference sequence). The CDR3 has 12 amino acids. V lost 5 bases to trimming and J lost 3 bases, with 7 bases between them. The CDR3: CASSPQYTEAFF. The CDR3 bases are TGTGCCAGCAGCCCCCAATACACTGAAGCTTTCTTT.

The CDR3 DNA follows: TGTGCCAGCAGCCAAGCTTTAGCGGGAGGGCCAGACACAGATACGCAGTATTTT. It is translated as CASSQALAGGPDTDTQYF. This sequence joins TRBV5-4 and TRBJ2-3, with 11 bases matching TRBD2. The V gene end was trimmed by 4 bases and the J gene end by 2 bases; junction bases not matched to a gene: 12. CDR1 and CDR2 from the germline V gene are SGHNT and YYREEE (reference sequence). The CDR3 covers 18 residues. Based on the CDR3 plus reference TRBV5-4 and TRBJ2-3, the full variable domain is ETGVTQSPTHLIKTRGQQVTLRCSSQSGHNTVSWYQQALGQGPQFIFQYYREEENGRGNFPPRFSGLQFPNYSSELNVNALELDDSALYLCASSQALAGGPDTDTQYFGPGTRLTVL.

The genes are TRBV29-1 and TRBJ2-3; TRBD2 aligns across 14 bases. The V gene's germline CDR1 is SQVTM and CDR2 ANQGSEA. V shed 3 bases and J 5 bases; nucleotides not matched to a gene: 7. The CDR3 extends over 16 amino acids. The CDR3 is CSVDLGTSGSVDTQYF. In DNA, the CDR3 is TGCAGCGTTGACCTCGGGACTAGCGGGAGCGTAGATACGCAGTATTTT.

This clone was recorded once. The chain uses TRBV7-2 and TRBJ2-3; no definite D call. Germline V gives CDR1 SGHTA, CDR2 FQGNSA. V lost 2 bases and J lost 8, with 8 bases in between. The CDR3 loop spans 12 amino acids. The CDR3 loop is CASSLTSSTQYF. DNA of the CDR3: TGTGCCAGCAGCTTAACGTCCAGTACGCAGTATTTT.

DNA for the CDR3: TGTGCCAGCAATGGAGGGGTTGGCAATCAGCCCCAGCATTTT. Protein: CASNGGVGNQPQHF. The gene calls are TRBV7-9 and TRBJ1-5; weak D call: TRBD1 (5 bases). The germline V gene has CDR1 SEHNR and CDR2 FQNEAQ (reference sequence). Trimming left V 7 bases short and J 2 bases short, with 12 bases between. The CDR3 loop spans 14 amino acids.

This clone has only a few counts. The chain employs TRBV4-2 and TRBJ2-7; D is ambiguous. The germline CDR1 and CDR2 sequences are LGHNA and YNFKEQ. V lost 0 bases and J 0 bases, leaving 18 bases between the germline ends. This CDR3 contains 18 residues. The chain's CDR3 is CASSQDSGLQVSSYEQYF. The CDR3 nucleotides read TGTGCCAGCAGCCAAGATTCTGGGTTGCAGGTGAGCTCCTACGAGCAGTACTTC.

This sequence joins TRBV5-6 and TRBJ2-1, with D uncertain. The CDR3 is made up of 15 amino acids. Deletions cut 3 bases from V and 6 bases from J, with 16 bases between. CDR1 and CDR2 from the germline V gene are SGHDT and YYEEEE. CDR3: CASSSNYLVANEQFF. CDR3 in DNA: TGTGCCAGCAGCTCCAACTACCTTGTTGCCAATGAGCAGTTCTTC.

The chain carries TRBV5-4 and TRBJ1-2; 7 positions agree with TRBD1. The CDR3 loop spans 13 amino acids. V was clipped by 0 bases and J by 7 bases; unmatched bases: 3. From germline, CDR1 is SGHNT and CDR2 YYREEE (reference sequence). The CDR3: CASSLGRGAGYTF. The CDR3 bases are TGTGCCAGCAGCTTGGGCAGGGGGGCTGGCTACACCTTC. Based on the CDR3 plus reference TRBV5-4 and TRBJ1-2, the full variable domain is ETGVTQSPTHLIKTRGQQVTLRCSSQSGHNTVSWYQQALGQGPQFIFQYYREEENGRGNFPPRFSGLQFPNYSSELNVNALELDDSALYLCASSLGRGAGYTFGSGTRLTVV.

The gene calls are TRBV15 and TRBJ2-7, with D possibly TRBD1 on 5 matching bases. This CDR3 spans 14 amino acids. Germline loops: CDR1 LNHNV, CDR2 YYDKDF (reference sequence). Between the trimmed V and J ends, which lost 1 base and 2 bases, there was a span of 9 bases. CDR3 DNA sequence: TGTGCCACCAGCAGAGTGGGGCCTACCTACGAGCAGTACTTC. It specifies CATSRVGPTYEQYF.

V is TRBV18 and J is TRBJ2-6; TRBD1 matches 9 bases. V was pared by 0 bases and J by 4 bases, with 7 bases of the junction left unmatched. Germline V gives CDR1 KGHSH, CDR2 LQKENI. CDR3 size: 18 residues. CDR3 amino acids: CASSPPSGQGAGANVLTF. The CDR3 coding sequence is TGTGCCAGCTCACCACCGTCGGGACAGGGTGCCGGGGCCAACGTCCTGACTTTC.

Here the CDR3 reads CASSYKPGRNTEAFF. CDR3 sequence (DNA): TGTGCCAGCAGTTACAAACCCGGACGGAACACTGAAGCTTTCTTT. The rearrangement joins TRBV27 to TRBJ1-1; D not resolved. The CDR3 is 15 amino acids. Germline CDR1 is MNHEY and CDR2 is SMNVEV (reference sequence). Trimming took 4 bases from V and 1 from J, leaving 13 bases between them.

This CDR3 is CASSEDSNYGYTF. CDR3 sequence (DNA): TGCGCCAGCAGCGAGGACAGTAACTATGGCTACACCTTC. V and J are TRBV5-1 and TRBJ1-2; the D gene is possibly TRBD1 (6 bases). Germline V CDR1 and CDR2: SGHRS, YFSETQ. V dropped 4 bases and J dropped 1 base, with 8 bases sitting between them. The CDR3 spans 13 residues.

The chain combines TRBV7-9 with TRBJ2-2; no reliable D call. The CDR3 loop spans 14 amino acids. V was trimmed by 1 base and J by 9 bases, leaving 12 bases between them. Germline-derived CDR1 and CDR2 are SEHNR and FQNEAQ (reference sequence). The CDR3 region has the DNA TGTGCCAGCAGCTTAGGGGTTAATACCCGGGAGCTGTTTTTT. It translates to CASSLGVNTRELFF.

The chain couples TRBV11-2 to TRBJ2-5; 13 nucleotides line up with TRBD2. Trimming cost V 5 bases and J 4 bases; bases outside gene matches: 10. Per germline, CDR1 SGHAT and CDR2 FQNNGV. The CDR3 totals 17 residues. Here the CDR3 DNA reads TGTGCCAGCAGCGGACGGACTAGCGGGGGTATGGGAGAGACCCAGTACTTC. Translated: CASSGRTSGGMGETQYF.

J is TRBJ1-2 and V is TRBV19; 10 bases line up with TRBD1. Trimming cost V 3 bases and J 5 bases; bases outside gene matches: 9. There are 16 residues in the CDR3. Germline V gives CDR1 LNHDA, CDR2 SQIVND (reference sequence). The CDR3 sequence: CASSMLLGGQGYGYTF. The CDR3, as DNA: TGTGCCAGTAGTATGCTTTTGGGGGGACAGGGGTATGGCTACACCTTC.

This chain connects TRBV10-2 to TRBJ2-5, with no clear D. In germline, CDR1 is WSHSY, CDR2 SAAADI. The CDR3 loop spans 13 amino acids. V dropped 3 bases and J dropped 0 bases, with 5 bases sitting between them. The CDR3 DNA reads TGCGCCAGCAGTGACCAATACCAAGAGACCCAGTACTTC. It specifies CASSDQYQETQYF.

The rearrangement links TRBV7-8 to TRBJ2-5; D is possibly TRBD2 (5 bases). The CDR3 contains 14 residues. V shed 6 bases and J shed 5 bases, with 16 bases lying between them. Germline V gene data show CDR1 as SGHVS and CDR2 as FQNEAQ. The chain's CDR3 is CASRHRGSRETQYF. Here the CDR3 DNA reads TGTGCCAGCAGGCATCGGGGTAGCAGGGAGACCCAGTACTTC.

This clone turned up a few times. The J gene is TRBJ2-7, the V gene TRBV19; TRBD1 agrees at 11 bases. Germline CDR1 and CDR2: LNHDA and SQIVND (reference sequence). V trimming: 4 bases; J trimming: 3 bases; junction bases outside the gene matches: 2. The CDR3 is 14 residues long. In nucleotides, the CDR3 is TGTGCCAGTAGTACCGGGACAGGGGGCTACGAGCAGTACTTC. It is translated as CASSTGTGGYEQYF.

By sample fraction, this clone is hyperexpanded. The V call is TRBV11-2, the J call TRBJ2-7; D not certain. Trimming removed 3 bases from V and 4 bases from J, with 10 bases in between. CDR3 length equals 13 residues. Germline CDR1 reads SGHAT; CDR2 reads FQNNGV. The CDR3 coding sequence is TGTGCCAGCAGCTTTCATCTGGTATACGAGCAGTACTTC. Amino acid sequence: CASSFHLVYEQYF.